The 14 T cell receptor beta chains in this list originate from one sample, sequenced in a study of blood T cell repertoires in COVID-19 (dated by TCRdb to 2018 to 2021). The receptor library was made with the immunoSEQ multiplex PCR assay. TCRdb's version of the immuneACCESS table is confined to in-frame rearrangements and falls short of the full clone set. An unresolved V gene accounts for under half of the shortfall where checked; the remainder is of unknown origin. Recorded for this sample are under 250,000 clones; 65% to 90% of them occurred a single time. The top ten clones comprise approximately 9% of the sample. The material sequenced was PBMCs or T cells enriched from blood (not recorded which). These receptors all come from a woman in her forties or fifties with acute COVID-19.

The genes are TRBV19 and TRBJ2-5; 15 positions agree with TRBD2. This CDR3 has 16 residues. Germline CDR1 reads LNHDA; CDR2 reads SQIVND (reference sequence). V lost 4 bases, J lost 4 bases, and 4 bases stayed unmatched. The CDR3 is CASSRTSGGDRETQYF. The CDR3 DNA reads as TGTGCCAGTAGTAGGACTAGCGGGGGGGATAGAGAGACCCAGTACTTC.

J is TRBJ1-2 and V is TRBV7-2; 7 nucleotides match TRBD1. V lost 6 bases and J lost 7; bases outside the gene matches: 5. Germline assignment: CDR1 SGHTA and CDR2 FQGNSA. The CDR3 is made up of 12 amino acids. The CDR3 DNA sequence: TGTGCCAGCAGTGGCAGGGGGTTTGGCTACACCTTC. Protein product: CASSGRGFGYTF.

The chain joins TRBV11-3 to TRBJ1-2, with a possible D match to TRBD1 (5 bases). CDR3 length equals 15 residues. Trimming took off 10 bases at V and 8 bases at J, with 26 bases between the two ends. The germline CDR1 and CDR2 sequences are SGHNT and YENEEA. The CDR3 bases are TGTGCCATCAATCTTCAGTGCGGACACTCGAGCGGCTACACCTTC. Protein product: CAINLQCGHSSGYTF.

CDR3 in amino acids: CASTDSGLVHFGYTF. As DNA, the CDR3 is TGTGCCAGTACCGATTCAGGGTTGGTCCATTTTGGCTACACCTTC. This chain connects TRBV19 to TRBJ1-2, with D perhaps matching TRBD1 (5 bases). The V end was cut by 7 bases, the J end by 7 bases, with 22 bases between. Germline CDR1 LNHDA, CDR2 SQIVND (reference sequence). The CDR3 runs to 15 residues.

The sample holds one count of this clone. The gene calls are TRBV9 and TRBJ2-2, with TRBD1 as a possible D gene (5 bases). CDR3 length: 15 residues. Between the trimmed V and J ends, which lost 3 bases and 4 bases, there was a span of 13 bases. Germline V gene lookup returns CDR1 SGDLS and CDR2 YYNGEE. DNA for the CDR3: TGTGCCAGCAGCGCAGGGAAGGCGGTCACCGGGGAGCTGTTTTTT. Translation gives CASSAGKAVTGELFF. The whole variable domain, filled in from reference TRBV9 and TRBJ2-2, reads DSGVTQTPKHLITATGQRVTLRCSPRSGDLSVYWYQQSLDQGLQFLIQYYNGEERAKGNILERFSAQQFPDLHSELNLSSLELGDSALYFCASSAGKAVTGELFFGEGSRLTVL.

V and J are TRBV6-5 and TRBJ2-5; TRBD2 is a possible D gene (6 bases). The V gene's germline CDR1 is MNHEY and CDR2 SVGAGI. The CDR3 covers 12 residues. V lost 6 bases, J lost 5 bases, and 10 bases lay in between. In DNA, the CDR3 is TGTGCCAGCAGCTCAGGGAGGGAGACCCAGTACTTC. This encodes CASSSGRETQYF.

This chain links TRBV5-1 with TRBJ2-2; D is perhaps TRBD1 (5 bases). Trimming cost V 4 bases and J 4 bases, with 11 bases left between them. The CDR3 extends over 14 amino acids. Germline V gene sequence: CDR1 SGHRS, CDR2 YFSETQ. In nucleotides, the CDR3 is TGCGCCAGCAGCCCGCAGGGTTCCACCGGGGAGCTGTTTTTT. Its translation is CASSPQGSTGELFF.

The rearrangement links TRBV5-1 to TRBJ2-1, with 7 bases that match TRBD2. Trimming removed 4 bases from V and 6 bases from J; junction bases left unmatched: 13. The CDR3 contains 16 residues. Germline assignment: CDR1 SGHRS and CDR2 YFSETQ. The CDR3 coding sequence is TGCGCCAGCAGCATCCAGCGGGACCGGGGCCGCAATGAGCAGTTCTTC. Amino acid sequence: CASSIQRDRGRNEQFF.

V and J are TRBV21-1 and TRBJ1-1. TRBV21-1 is labeled a pseudogene. The CDR3 length is 15 residues. CDR3 amino acids: CASSKGPPGGTEAFF. CDR3 nucleotides: TGTGCCAGCAGCAAAGGTCCTCCGGGGGGCACTGAAGCTTTCTTT.

J is TRBJ2-2 and V is TRBV5-1; D call uncertain. Per the germline V gene, CDR1 is SGHRS and CDR2 is YFSETQ. Trimming shortened V by 2 bases and J by 1 base, and 12 bases separated the two germline ends. This CDR3 has 16 residues. The CDR3 loop is CASSFSWQVNTGELFF. In DNA form, the CDR3 reads TGCGCCAGCAGCTTTAGTTGGCAGGTGAACACCGGGGAGCTGTTTTTT.

The J gene is TRBJ1-6, the V gene TRBV30, with unresolved D. V lost 7 bases and J 10 bases, leaving 17 bases between the germline ends. There are 13 residues in the CDR3. In germline, CDR1 is GTSNPN, CDR2 SVGIG (reference sequence). The CDR3 coding sequence is TGTGCCTCGTCGATTAGTTCGGGGTCACCCCTCCACTTT. Protein product: CASSISSGSPLHF.

The V call is TRBV5-8, the J call TRBJ2-1, with TRBD1 matching over 12 bases. The V gene end was trimmed by 2 bases and the J gene end by 9 bases; junction bases not matched to a gene: 9. Germline CDR1 reads SGHTS; CDR2 reads YDEGEE. The CDR3 runs to 16 residues. The CDR3 region has the DNA TGTGCCAGCAGCTTTAGGGCCGGGACAGGGGGCGGTGAGCAGTTCTTC. Translating gives CASSFRAGTGGGEQFF.

The genes are TRBV18 and TRBJ2-1, with a weak D call TRBD2 (6 bases). Per the germline V gene, CDR1 is KGHSH and CDR2 is LQKENI. With 4 bases removed from V and 0 bases from J, the gap between germline ends came to 10 bases. The CDR3 has 15 amino acids. CDR3 region: CASSRDFSSYNEQFF. The CDR3 bases are TGTGCCAGCTCACGGGACTTTAGCTCCTACAATGAGCAGTTCTTC.

The V and J genes are TRBV14 and TRBJ2-5; no clear D. Trimming removed 5 bases at V and 9 bases at J, with 10 bases between. The CDR3 consists of 11 residues. Germline V gene lookup returns CDR1 SGHDN and CDR2 FVKESK. The CDR3 sequence: CASSFDRAQYF. CDR3 bases: TGTGCCAGCAGCTTCGACCGGGCCCAGTACTTC.